At least ten counts were recorded for the clone carrying this T cell receptor beta chain. The antigen remains unidentified. The TCR library protocol attached unique molecular identifiers to the individual cDNA molecules. TCRdb passed the 5' RACE reads through MiXCR, listing each CDR3 protein once. The sample shows about 54,000 distinct CDR3 sequences, 6.5% to 7.5% of them seen only once. These data are taken from a study of early T cells in non-severe SARS-CoV-2 infection. Study context: Unpaired chains resulted from sequencing bulk RNA of unsorted whole blood.

Trimming removed 6 bases from V and 0 bases from J, with 15 bases in between. Germline V gene data show CDR1 as MNHEY and CDR2 as SMNVEV (reference sequence). CDR3 length: 16 amino acids. Study observations and caveats: Anti-spike CD8 responses were favored by VDJdb matching, which missed private and CD4 specificities.

V gene TRBV27 combines with J gene TRBJ1-5; weak D call: TRBD1 (6 bases). This sequence originates from an adult who was a healthcare worker with PCR-confirmed SARS-CoV-2 infection or an uninfected control (not recorded which). Source: whole blood, taken at baseline. This CDR3 reads CASSPDRTYSNQPQHF. CDR3 sequence (DNA): TGTGCCAGCAGCCCTGACAGGACTTATAGCAATCAGCCCCAGCATTTT.